A single sample gave rise to the 17 T cell receptor beta chains below, sequenced in a study of blood T cell repertoires in COVID-19. Profiling relied on immunoSEQ multiplex PCR, and the TCRdb table lists in-frame clones only, not all of them. The table has 60,000 to 65,000 clones, more than 60% seen once. Sequenced sample: peripheral blood. These receptors all come from a human donor in a cohort sampled during active COVID-19.

V is TRBV7-9 and J is TRBJ1-2; D not resolved. Germline loops: CDR1 SEHNR, CDR2 FQNEAQ (reference sequence). The CDR3 contains 12 residues. V was shortened by 3 bases and J by 6 bases, with 8 bases between the two germline ends. This chain's CDR3 is CASSFGSDGYTF. CDR3 in DNA: TGTGCCAGCAGCTTCGGGTCTGATGGCTACACCTTC.

The chain is built from TRBV4-1 and TRBJ1-6; 7 nucleotides line up with TRBD1. J gave up 13 bases and V 2 bases, and 14 bases lay outside the gene matches. Germline CDR1 is MGHRA and CDR2 is YSYEKL. The CDR3 has 16 amino acids. The CDR3 here is CASSQSPGQRILPLHF. In nucleotides, the CDR3 is TGCGCCAGCAGCCAATCACCGGGACAGCGGATTCTCCCCCTCCACTTT.

The rearrangement joins TRBV9 to TRBJ2-1; the match to TRBD2 covers 11 bases. The CDR3 contains 22 residues. In germline, CDR1 is SGDLS, CDR2 YYNGEE. The V segment lost 6 bases and the J segment 1 base; nucleotides outside the gene matches: 24. The CDR3 reads CASTNTPTPGLAAQPSYNEQFF. The CDR3 region has the DNA TGTGCCAGCACCAACACTCCCACCCCGGGACTAGCGGCCCAACCATCCTACAATGAGCAGTTCTTC.

The chain combines TRBV7-2 with TRBJ2-7, with 8 bases aligning to TRBD1. With 5 bases clipped from V and 3 bases from J, the junction kept 9 bases outside the gene matches. The V gene's germline CDR1 is SGHTA and CDR2 FQGNSA. There are 15 residues in the CDR3. The CDR3 sequence is CASSHRTGTVYEQYF. The CDR3 nucleotides read TGTGCCAGCAGCCATCGGACAGGGACGGTCTACGAGCAGTACTTC.

V gene TRBV25-1 combines with J gene TRBJ2-2; 11 bases align to TRBD2. Germline V gene data show CDR1 as MGHDK and CDR2 as SYGVNS. The CDR3 is 15 amino acids. Trimming removed 8 bases from V and 5 bases from J; junction bases left unmatched: 7. CDR3 amino acids: CASSLAGGRTGELFF. DNA for the CDR3: TGTGCCAGCTCGTTAGCGGGGGGGCGTACCGGGGAGCTGTTTTTT. Looking up the rest from reference TRBV25-1 and TRBJ2-2 gives the full variable domain: EADIYQTPRYLVIGTGKKITLECSQTMGHDKMYWYQQDPGMELHLIHYSYGVNSTEKGDLSSESTVSRIRTEHFPLTLESARPSHTSQYLCASSLAGGRTGELFFGEGSRLTVL.

The chain links TRBV7-8 to TRBJ1-5; TRBD1 aligns across 9 bases. The V gene end was trimmed by 5 bases and the J gene end by 7 bases; junction bases not matched to a gene: 6. CDR3 size: 14 residues. Germline CDR1 SGHVS, CDR2 FQNEAQ. CDR3 residues: CASSMDRGDQPQHF. The CDR3 bases are TGTGCCAGCAGCATGGACAGGGGAGACCAGCCCCAGCATTTT.

This rearrangement joins TRBV27 to TRBJ1-1; the match to TRBD1 covers 10 bases. Germline loops: CDR1 MNHEY, CDR2 SMNVEV (reference sequence). With 5 bases clipped from V and 3 bases from J, the junction kept 9 bases outside the gene matches. CDR3 size: 16 residues. The CDR3 DNA reads as TGTGCCAGCAGTCCCACGACAGGGGGCGCAGACACTGAAGCTTTCTTT. Translation gives CASSPTTGGADTEAFF.

This chain connects TRBV27 to TRBJ2-3; D is possibly TRBD2 (6 bases). Trimming pared 6 bases from V and 7 bases from J, leaving 14 bases between. This CDR3 comprises 13 residues. Germline V CDR1 and CDR2: MNHEY, SMNVEV (reference sequence). In nucleotides, the CDR3 is TGTGCCAGCAGCCCAGCGGGCAGGCATACGCAGTATTTT. This encodes CASSPAGRHTQYF.

V usage is TRBV27 and J usage is TRBJ2-5; no firm D call. Germline V gene lookup returns CDR1 MNHEY and CDR2 SMNVEV (reference sequence). Deletions cut 6 bases from V and 5 bases from J, with 13 bases between. The CDR3 extends over 13 amino acids. CDR3 protein: CASRRGPQETQYF. The DNA for the CDR3 is TGTGCCAGCAGGCGTGGGCCGCAGGAGACCCAGTACTTC.

The DNA of the CDR3 is TGTGCCAGCAGCCCGCTCCGGGGGGGCTTTGAGCAGTTCTTC. It yields the protein CASSPLRGGFEQFF. This rearrangement joins TRBV9 to TRBJ2-1; 8 bases agree with TRBD2. The CDR3 is 14 residues long. Losses at the gene ends were 4 bases for V and 9 bases for J; bases not matched to a gene: 9. Germline V gives CDR1 SGDLS, CDR2 YYNGEE.

This clone was observed once. The gene calls are TRBV28 and TRBJ1-5; 11 positions agree with TRBD1. The CDR3 spans 16 residues. CDR1 MDHEN and CDR2 SYDVKM come from the germline V gene. Germline trimming cut 6 bases from V and 3 bases from J; bases unmatched to any gene: 7. The CDR3 region has the DNA TGTGCCAGCAGGAGCGGGACAGGGGGTTTCAATCAGCCCCAGCATTTT. Its translation: CASRSGTGGFNQPQHF.

V is TRBV11-2 and J is TRBJ1-2, with TRBD1 identical over 8 bases. V trimming: 4 bases; J trimming: 7 bases; junction bases outside the gene matches: 5. Germline CDR1 SGHAT, CDR2 FQNNGV. The CDR3 runs 13 residues. The chain's CDR3 is CASSYRTGTGYTF. The DNA for the CDR3 is TGTGCCAGCAGCTATCGGACAGGGACTGGCTACACCTTC.

This clone was recorded a few times. The DNA for the CDR3 is TGTGCCAGCAGTTATTACGACAGGGTTTCCGACGAGCAGTACTTC. It yields the protein CASSYYDRVSDEQYF. This chain links TRBV6-6 with TRBJ2-7, with 7 bases identical to TRBD1. The V gene's germline CDR1 is MNHNY and CDR2 SVGAGI (reference sequence). Trimming cost V 3 bases and J 5 bases; bases outside gene matches: 10. CDR3 length equals 15 residues.

This clone was detected only once. The chain joins TRBV6-5 to TRBJ1-2; the match to TRBD1 covers 10 bases. V dropped 6 bases and J dropped 6; count of bases not matched to a gene: 4. The CDR3 extends over 13 amino acids. Germline CDR1 is MNHEY and CDR2 is SVGAGI. The CDR3 nucleotides are TGTGCCAGCAGCTGGGACAGGGGCGATGGCTACACCTTC. The encoded protein is CASSWDRGDGYTF.

The chain carries TRBV4-1 and TRBJ1-1; the D is unclear. Germline V gene lookup returns CDR1 MGHRA and CDR2 YSYEKL. The CDR3 spans 15 residues. Trimming stripped 0 bases from V and 4 bases from J, with 12 bases between. Written as DNA, the CDR3 is TGCGCCAGCAGCCAAGATCGCGTAACGGGCACTGAAGCTTTCTTT. Amino acids: CASSQDRVTGTEAFF.

This chain uses TRBV7-9 with TRBJ2-3, with a possible D match to TRBD1 (6 bases). Looked up from germline, CDR1 is SEHNR and CDR2 is FQNEAQ (reference sequence). V was shortened by 5 bases and J by 1 base, with 13 bases between the two germline ends. The CDR3 runs to 15 residues. CDR3: CASSPQSGGTDTQYF. DNA of the CDR3: TGTGCCAGCAGCCCGCAGTCAGGGGGCACAGATACGCAGTATTTT.

This chain connects TRBV19 to TRBJ2-3; 8 bases map to TRBD1. CDR3 length: 18 amino acids. The germline V gene has CDR1 LNHDA and CDR2 SQIVND (reference sequence). V shed 4 bases, J shed 2 bases, and the junction held 14 bases outside the gene matches. In DNA form, the CDR3 reads TGTGCCAGTAGTACCTCCGGGACAGGACTACCTTACACAGATACGCAGTATTTT. This sequence encodes CASSTSGTGLPYTDTQYF.